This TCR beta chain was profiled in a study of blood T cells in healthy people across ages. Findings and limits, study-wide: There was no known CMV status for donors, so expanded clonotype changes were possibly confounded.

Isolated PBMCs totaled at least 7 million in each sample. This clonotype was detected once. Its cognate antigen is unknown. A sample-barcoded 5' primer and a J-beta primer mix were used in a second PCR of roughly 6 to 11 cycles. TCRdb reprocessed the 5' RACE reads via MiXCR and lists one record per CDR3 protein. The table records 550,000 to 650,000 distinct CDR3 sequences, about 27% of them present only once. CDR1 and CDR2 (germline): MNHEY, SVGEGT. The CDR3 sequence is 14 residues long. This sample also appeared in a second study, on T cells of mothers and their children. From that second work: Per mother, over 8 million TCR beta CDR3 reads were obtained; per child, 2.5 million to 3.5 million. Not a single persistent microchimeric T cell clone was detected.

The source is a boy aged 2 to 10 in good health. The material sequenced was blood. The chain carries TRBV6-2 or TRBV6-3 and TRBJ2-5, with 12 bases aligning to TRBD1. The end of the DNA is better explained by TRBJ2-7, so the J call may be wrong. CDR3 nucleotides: TGTGCCAGCAGTCGGGGACAGGGGGCCTGCGAGCAGTACTTC. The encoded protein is CASSRGQGACEQYF.